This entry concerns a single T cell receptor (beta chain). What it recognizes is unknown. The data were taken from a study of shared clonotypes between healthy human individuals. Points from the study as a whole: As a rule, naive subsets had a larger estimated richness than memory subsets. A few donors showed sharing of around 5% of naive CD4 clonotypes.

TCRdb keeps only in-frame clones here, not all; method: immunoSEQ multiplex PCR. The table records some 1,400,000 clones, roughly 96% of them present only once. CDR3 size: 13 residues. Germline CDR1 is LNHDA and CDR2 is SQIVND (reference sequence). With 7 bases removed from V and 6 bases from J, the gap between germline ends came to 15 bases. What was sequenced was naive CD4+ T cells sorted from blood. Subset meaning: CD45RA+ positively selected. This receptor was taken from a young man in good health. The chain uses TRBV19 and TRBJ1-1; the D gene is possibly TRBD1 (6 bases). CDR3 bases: TGTGCCAGTAACAGGGTTTCGTACTCTGAAGCTTTCTTT. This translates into CASNRVSYSEAFF.